This TCR beta chain was recorded in a study of radiation and T cells in renal cell carcinoma. Study outcomes and limitations: Pretreatment tumor biopsies were lacking, so baseline clonotypes are unknown.

Only in-frame clones appear in the TCRdb table, and some are missing; sequencing was by immunoSEQ multiplex PCR. The sample carries some 120,000 clones, around 81% recorded once. Regarding this clone: Antigen unknown.

This CDR3 region has 15 residues. The V gene lost 5 bases and the J gene lost 5 bases, with 18 bases spanning the gap. CDR1 and CDR2 (germline): SGHVS, FNYEAQ. The sample's time point: blood 2 weeks post-SBRT. Treatment of the sample: 15 Gy SBRT to primary tumor, nephrectomy 4 weeks later. V is TRBV7-6 and J is TRBJ1-1, with a possible D match to TRBD1 (5 bases). The source of this sequence is a man in his fifties or sixties with renal cell carcinoma. The specimen comprised blood, sampled from a patient whose treatment included radiotherapy and nephrectomy. The CDR3 coding sequence is TGTGCCAGCAGCAGAACAGGTAGCGGGGGGACTGAAGCTTTCTTT. Residues: CASSRTGSGGTEAFF.